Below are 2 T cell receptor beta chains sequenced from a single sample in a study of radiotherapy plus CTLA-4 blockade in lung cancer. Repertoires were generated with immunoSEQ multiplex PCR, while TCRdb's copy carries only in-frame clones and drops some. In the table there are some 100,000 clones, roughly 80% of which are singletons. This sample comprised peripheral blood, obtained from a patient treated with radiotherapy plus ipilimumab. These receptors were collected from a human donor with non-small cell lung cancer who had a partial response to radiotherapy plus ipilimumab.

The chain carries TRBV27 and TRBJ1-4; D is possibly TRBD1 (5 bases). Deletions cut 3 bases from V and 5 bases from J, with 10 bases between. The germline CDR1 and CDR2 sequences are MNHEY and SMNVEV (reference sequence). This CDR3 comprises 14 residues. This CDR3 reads CASSFLGPNEKLFF. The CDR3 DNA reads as TGTGCCAGCAGTTTTTTGGGGCCAAATGAAAAACTGTTTTTT.

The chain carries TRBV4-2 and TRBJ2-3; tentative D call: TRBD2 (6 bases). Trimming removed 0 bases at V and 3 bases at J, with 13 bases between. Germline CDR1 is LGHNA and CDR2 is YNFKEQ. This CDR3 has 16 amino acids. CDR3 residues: CASSQDRAGRTDTQYF. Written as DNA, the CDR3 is TGTGCCAGCAGCCAAGATCGGGCGGGACGGACAGATACGCAGTATTTT.